The 16 T cell receptor beta chains in this list originate from one sample, sequenced in a study of beta chain features in type 1 diabetes (dated by TCRdb to the late 2010s). No antigens are known for them. Beyond this particular receptor, the publication reports: In all four CD4+ subsets, TCRB CDR3 length was moderately but significantly shorter in type 1 diabetes patients.

The library came from the immunoSEQ multiplex PCR assay. The entire isolated RNA was reverse transcribed using the High Capacity cDNA Reverse Transcription Kit, and thus expressed TCRB transcripts were sequenced. TCRdb re-hosts the immuneACCESS table, in-frame sequences only. Its copies lack some clones; in the studies checked, an unresolved V gene accounts for under half of them, and the cause for the rest is not known. The sample data list 330,000 or so clones, and around 13% of these were observed just once. 0.01% of the sample lies in the top ten. Sample: naive CD4+ T cells from blood. Sample cell subset or site, as interpreted from the label and publication: true naive CD4+ T cells. The receptors stem from a woman aged 18-29 years with type 1 diabetes.

This chain links TRBV11-3 with TRBJ1-1; TRBD1 matches 7 bases. Germline CDR1 and CDR2: SGHNT and YENEEA. After removal of 7 bases from V and 3 bases from J, the junction contained 14 bases not matched to a gene. The CDR3 is 16 amino acids. The CDR3 DNA reads as TGTGCCAGCATCCAGGGGGACACGCCGGACGACACTGAAGCTTTCTTT. Translation: CASIQGDTPDDTEAFF.

The chain recombines TRBV15 with TRBJ1-2; D uncertain. From germline, CDR1 is LNHNV and CDR2 YYDKDF (reference sequence). Trimming cost V 0 bases and J 7 bases, with 6 bases left between them. This CDR3 is 12 amino acids long. The CDR3 loop is CATSRDIGGYTF. The CDR3 nucleotides read TGTGCCACCAGCAGAGATATCGGTGGCTACACCTTC.

This clone appeared a few times. The genes are TRBV28 and TRBJ2-1; 11 nucleotides line up with TRBD2. V was pared by 8 bases and J by 6 bases, with 9 bases of the junction left unmatched. The germline V gene encodes CDR1 MDHEN and CDR2 SYDVKM. CDR3 length equals 15 residues. The CDR3 region is CASEPGTSGSNEQFF. For the CDR3, the DNA is TGTGCCAGCGAACCCGGGACTAGCGGTTCCAATGAGCAGTTCTTC.

J is TRBJ2-3 and V is TRBV28, with 7 bases fitting TRBD2. Germline loops: CDR1 MDHEN, CDR2 SYDVKM. This CDR3 spans 17 amino acids. Unmatched junction bases numbered 14, after V lost 7 bases and J lost 1 base. CDR3 protein: CASTPYRLAQGTDTQYF. As DNA, the CDR3 is TGTGCCAGCACCCCATACCGACTAGCTCAAGGCACAGATACGCAGTATTTT.

This clone came up a few times. This sequence joins TRBV5-4 and TRBJ2-1; TRBD1 is a possible D gene (6 bases). This CDR3 has 12 amino acids. V lost 3 bases, J lost 9 bases, and 10 bases lay in between. Germline values: CDR1 SGHNT, CDR2 YYREEE (reference sequence). The CDR3 DNA reads as TGTGCCAGCAGCTCGGGACAACGTGAGCAGTTCTTC. Translation gives CASSSGQREQFF.

The CDR3 DNA follows: TGCAGCCTCCCCGCGGCGAGCGGGGGGCCGAGCTCCTACAATGAGCAGTTCTTC. Translating it yields CSLPAASGGPSSYNEQFF. This chain connects TRBV29-1 to TRBJ2-1, with 9 positions matching TRBD2. Trimming cost V 8 bases and J 0 bases; bases outside gene matches: 17. The CDR3 contains 18 residues. The germline V gene has CDR1 SQVTM and CDR2 ANQGSEA.

This clone appeared a few times. The chain combines TRBV6-5 with TRBJ2-5, with 8 nucleotides matching TRBD2. Looked up from germline, CDR1 is MNHEY and CDR2 is SVGAGI. V shed 5 bases and J 5 bases; nucleotides not matched to a gene: 10. The CDR3 spans 15 residues. DNA for the CDR3: TGTGCCAGCAGTAGAGCGGGAGAGGTGTGGGAGACCCAGTACTTC. Translated, it gives CASSRAGEVWETQYF.

A few counts support this clone. The chain links TRBV7-8 to TRBJ2-5; TRBD2 agrees at 11 bases. CDR3 length: 18 amino acids. Germline CDR1 reads SGHVS; CDR2 reads FQNEAQ. The J segment lost 1 base and the V segment lost 4 bases, leaving 11 bases of the junction unmatched. CDR3 bases: TGTGCCAGCAGCTCTTCCCAACTAGCGGGGGCCACCCAAGAGACCCAGTACTTC. Protein product: CASSSSQLAGATQETQYF.

The rearrangement uses TRBV27 and TRBJ1-2, with D maybe TRBD1 (5 bases). Germline V gene data show CDR1 as MNHEY and CDR2 as SMNVEV (reference sequence). CDR3 size: 16 residues. V lost 0 bases, J lost 2 bases, and 13 bases lay in between. The CDR3: CASSLSIAGLNYGYTF. The CDR3 region has the DNA TGTGCCAGCAGTTTATCGATAGCAGGGCTAAACTATGGCTACACCTTC.

This chain uses TRBV7-6 with TRBJ2-7; 11 positions match TRBD1. Germline V gene lookup returns CDR1 SGHVS and CDR2 FNYEAQ. The CDR3 extends over 15 amino acids. Trimming cost V 5 bases and J 1 base; bases outside gene matches: 4. For the CDR3, the DNA is TGTGCCAGCAGCCCGCGGGACAGGGGGTCCTACGAGCAGTACTTC. Amino acid sequence: CASSPRDRGSYEQYF.

Only a few counts were recorded for this clone. This chain joins TRBV4-3 and TRBJ1-1; D might be TRBD1 (5 bases). The CDR3 has 14 amino acids. V was shortened by 3 bases and J by 5 bases, with 13 bases between the two germline ends. Germline values: CDR1 LGHNA, CDR2 YSLEER. The CDR3 loop is CASSHSKGRTEAFF. The CDR3 DNA sequence: TGCGCCAGCAGCCACTCGAAGGGGAGGACTGAAGCTTTCTTT.

The V call is TRBV30, the J call TRBJ1-4; TRBD1 agrees at 8 bases. The CDR3 has 15 amino acids. J lost 2 bases, V lost 1 base, and 3 bases had no gene match. The germline V gene encodes CDR1 GTSNPN and CDR2 SVGIG (reference sequence). The CDR3 spells CAWSGTGITNEKLFF. The CDR3 region has the DNA TGTGCCTGGAGTGGGACAGGGATCACTAATGAAAAACTGTTTTTT.

This clone came up a few times. The chain employs TRBV29-1 and TRBJ2-2; maybe TRBD2 (5 bases). The length of the CDR3 is 14 residues. Trimming left V 6 bases short and J 9 bases short, with 20 bases between. The V gene's germline CDR1 is SQVTM and CDR2 ANQGSEA. Here the CDR3 reads CSVGTSQTLRELFF. The CDR3 nucleotides read TGCAGCGTGGGCACTAGTCAAACGCTCAGGGAGCTGTTTTTT.

CDR3 in amino acids: CASTREGWLDTQYF. CDR3 DNA: TGTGCCAGCACGCGGGAAGGTTGGTTGGATACGCAGTATTTT. The J gene is TRBJ2-3, the V gene TRBV28; D may be TRBD2 (6 bases). Per the germline V gene, CDR1 is MDHEN and CDR2 is SYDVKM. The CDR3 consists of 14 residues. Deletions cut 7 bases from V and 6 bases from J, with 17 bases between. Full variable domain (outside the CDR3, taken from reference TRBV28 and TRBJ2-3): DVKVTQSSRYLVKRTGEKVFLECVQDMDHENMFWYRQDPGLGLRLIYFSYDVKMKEKGDIPEGYSVSREKKERFSLILESASTNQTSMYLCASTREGWLDTQYFGPGTRLTVL.

CDR3 protein: CASSYFGGRVGNEQFF. The CDR3 nucleotides read TGTGCCAGCAGTTACTTTGGCGGGAGGGTAGGCAATGAGCAGTTCTTC. V is TRBV6-5 and J is TRBJ2-1, with 9 bases identical to TRBD2. The V gene's germline CDR1 is MNHEY and CDR2 SVGAGI. The junction had 7 bases not matched to a gene; V was cut back by 1 base and J by 6 bases. CDR3 size: 16 residues.

V is TRBV5-1 and J is TRBJ2-3; D might be TRBD2 (5 bases). This CDR3 has 14 residues. From germline, CDR1 is SGHRS and CDR2 YFSETQ. Trimming left V 3 bases short and J 0 bases short, with 8 bases between. The CDR3 region is CASSWRSSTDTQYF. The CDR3 bases are TGCGCCAGCAGCTGGAGGAGTAGCACAGATACGCAGTATTTT.